The 18 T cell receptor beta chains below come from one sample, sequenced in a study of T-cell memory formation after mild COVID-19 (dated by TCRdb to the early 2020s). The library was prepared using 5' RACE. This sample was sequenced with an Illumina NovaSeq 6000. The public reads were run again by TCRdb, first through fastp at Q25 and then through MiXCR, and only productive beta chains were kept. Identical CDR3 proteins give one entry, which carries the most common genes and DNA. Across this sample there are about 560,000 distinct CDR3 sequences, with less than 25% seen only once. The ten most abundant clones make up under 8.5% of the sample. Sequenced input: PBMCs or a T cell subset sorted from them (not recorded which). All receptors come from an adult woman who had mild COVID-19 (a few samples of this study predate the infection). The sample titles of this study are shuffled in the database, so cell type and time point are left out; the donor was told from shared clones.

The chain employs TRBV12-3 or TRBV12-4 and TRBJ2-7; TRBD2 agrees at 7 bases. The CDR3 covers 14 residues. V lost 0 bases and J lost 6; bases outside the gene matches: 5. The CDR3 DNA sequence: TGTGCCAGCAGTTTAGCGGGAGGGTCCCTCGAGCAGTACTTC. This encodes CASSLAGGSLEQYF.

Only a few counts were recorded for this clonotype. The chain has TRBV5-1 and TRBJ2-1, with D possibly matching TRBD2 (6 bases). CDR1 is SGHRS, CDR2 YFSETQ, per germline. The length of the CDR3 is 15 residues. Between the trimmed V and J ends, which lost 3 bases and 6 bases, there was a span of 16 bases. DNA of the CDR3: TGCGCCAGCAGCTCCCCCAACGGGAGAGGCAATGAGCAGTTCTTC. As protein: CASSSPNGRGNEQFF.

This clonotype was picked up a small number of times. The gene calls are TRBV24-1 and TRBJ2-2, with D possibly matching TRBD2 (6 bases). Trimming pared 4 bases from V and 3 bases from J, leaving 14 bases between. Germline V lookup: CDR1 KGHDR, CDR2 SFDVKD. The CDR3 spans 16 residues. CDR3 protein: CATSDRTTVYTGELFF. CDR3 DNA: TGTGCCACCAGTGACCGGACTACCGTTTACACCGGGGAGCTGTTTTTT.

J is TRBJ1-2 and V is TRBV5-1, with 7 positions matching TRBD1. The J segment lost 7 bases and the V segment lost 0 bases, leaving 9 bases of the junction unmatched. Germline V gene lookup returns CDR1 SGHRS and CDR2 YFSETQ. The CDR3 runs 15 residues. The CDR3 region is CASSLGGQNAPGYTF. CDR3 coding DNA: TGCGCCAGCAGCTTGGGGGGACAGAACGCTCCTGGCTACACCTTC.

V gene TRBV28 combines with J gene TRBJ1-3; TRBD1 might be the D (5 bases). The V end was cut by 4 bases, the J end by 6 bases, with 16 bases between. Germline V CDR1 and CDR2: MDHEN, SYDVKM. The CDR3 runs to 15 residues. The CDR3 sequence: CASSSPGSGVNTIYF. The CDR3, as DNA: TGTGCCAGCAGTTCCCCGGGGTCGGGGGTAAACACCATATATTTT. Full variable domain (outside the CDR3, taken from reference TRBV28 and TRBJ1-3): DVKVTQSSRYLVKRTGEKVFLECVQDMDHENMFWYRQDPGLGLRLIYFSYDVKMKEKGDIPEGYSVSREKKERFSLILESASTNQTSMYLCASSSPGSGVNTIYFGEGSWLTVV.

The V and J genes are TRBV5-1 and TRBJ2-3; D gene ambiguous. Trimming shortened V by 4 bases and J by 0 bases, and 9 bases separated the two germline ends. Germline lookup yields CDR1 SGHRS and CDR2 YFSETQ. The CDR3 runs to 14 residues. DNA of the CDR3: TGCGCCAGCAGCCCTTACTACAGCACAGATACGCAGTATTTT. This sequence encodes CASSPYYSTDTQYF.

At least ten counts were recorded for this clonotype. This chain connects TRBV7-9 to TRBJ2-1; no definite D call. The length of the CDR3 is 13 residues. The germline V gene has CDR1 SEHNR and CDR2 FQNEAQ (reference sequence). V was cut by 2 bases and J by 4 bases, with 6 bases left in between. This CDR3 is CASSLNVYNEQFF. The CDR3 nucleotides read TGTGCCAGCAGCTTAAACGTGTACAATGAGCAGTTCTTC.

The V call is TRBV20-1, the J call TRBJ2-7; tentative D call: TRBD1 (6 bases). Germline lookup yields CDR1 DFQATT and CDR2 SNEGSKA (reference sequence). The ends were cut back, 2 bases at V and 7 bases at J, with 15 bases in the middle. The CDR3 has 13 residues. Here the CDR3 reads CSARSVDRNEQYF. Written as DNA, the CDR3 is TGCAGTGCTAGATCCGTCGACAGGAATGAGCAGTACTTC.

V gene TRBV11-2 combines with J gene TRBJ2-7, with a possible D match to TRBD1 (6 bases). Trimming cost V 1 base and J 2 bases, with 12 bases left between them. CDR1 is SGHAT, CDR2 FQNNGV, per germline. The CDR3 is made up of 15 amino acids. Here the CDR3 DNA reads TGTGCCAGCAGCTTAGGAGGGACAAGCACCTACGAGCAGTACTTC. This gives the protein CASSLGGTSTYEQYF.

This clonotype appeared many times. This sequence joins TRBV7-9 and TRBJ2-1, with D unclear. Trimming removed 1 base from V and 9 bases from J, with 13 bases in between. Germline V gene data show CDR1 as SEHNR and CDR2 as FQNEAQ (reference sequence). This CDR3 has 14 residues. The CDR3, as DNA: TGTGCCAGCAGCTTAGGTCTCCGGTGGGTTGAGCAGTTCTTC. This gives the protein CASSLGLRWVEQFF.

V and J are TRBV4-1 and TRBJ1-3; tentatively, D is TRBD1 (6 bases). CDR1 is MGHRA and CDR2 is YSYEKL in the germline V gene. The CDR3 length is 17 residues. V was pared by 1 base and J by 2 bases, with 15 bases between. The CDR3 bases are TGCGCCAGCAGCCAAGTATACAGGGAGTTAACTGGAAACACCATATATTTT. Its translation is CASSQVYRELTGNTIYF.

V usage is TRBV6-2 or TRBV6-3 and J usage is TRBJ1-1, with TRBD1 matching 9 bases. Germline trimming cut 6 bases from V and 2 bases from J; bases unmatched to any gene: 10. Germline CDR1 is MNHEY and CDR2 is SVGEGT. The CDR3 spans 16 residues. CDR3 protein: CASRDTGGAGNTEAFF. The CDR3 coding sequence is TGTGCCAGCAGGGACACAGGGGGCGCAGGCAACACTGAAGCTTTCTTT.

The chain employs TRBV12-3 or TRBV12-4 and TRBJ2-5; 13 bases fit TRBD2. V dropped 5 bases and J dropped 5; count of bases not matched to a gene: 2. The CDR3 spans 14 residues. For the CDR3, the DNA is TGTGCCAGCAGTGGACTAGCGGGGGCTGAGACCCAGTACTTC. It specifies CASSGLAGAETQYF.

This chain links TRBV19 with TRBJ1-5; D is uncertain. Germline V lookup: CDR1 LNHDA, CDR2 SQIVND (reference sequence). V lost 1 base to trimming and J lost 0 bases, with 7 bases between them. The CDR3 has 15 amino acids. CDR3 nucleotides: TGTGCCAGTAGTATAGTTGGGTATAGCAATCAGCCCCAGCATTTT. Amino acid sequence: CASSIVGYSNQPQHF.

This clonotype has only a few counts. V gene TRBV5-4 combines with J gene TRBJ2-1, with a weak D call TRBD2 (6 bases). This CDR3 has 16 residues. V lost 5 bases to trimming and J lost 0 bases, with 15 bases between them. Per the germline V gene, CDR1 is SGHNT and CDR2 is YYREEE (reference sequence). CDR3 DNA: TGTGCCAGCAGAGCTGGTGGCGGGATCTCCTACAATGAGCAGTTCTTC. Translation gives CASRAGGGISYNEQFF.

The rearrangement uses TRBV3-1 and TRBJ1-5; maybe TRBD1 (5 bases). The germline gives CDR1 LGHDT, CDR2 YNNKEL (reference sequence). With 4 bases removed from V and 0 bases from J, the gap between germline ends came to 10 bases. This CDR3 is 15 amino acids long. CDR3 DNA: TGTGCCAGCAGCCGCAGGGCGGATAGCAATCAGCCCCAGCATTTT. Translation: CASSRRADSNQPQHF. The full variable domain, with the rest looked up from reference TRBV3-1 and TRBJ1-5, is DTAVSQTPKYLVTQMGNDKSIKCEQNLGHDTMYWYKQDSKKFLKIMFSYNNKELIINETVPNRFSPKSPDKAHLNLHINSLELGDSAVYFCASSRRADSNQPQHFGDGTRLSIL.

This clonotype has at least ten counts. V and J are TRBV3-1 and TRBJ2-1; tentatively, D is TRBD2 (6 bases). The germline CDR1 and CDR2 sequences are LGHDT and YNNKEL (reference sequence). The CDR3 has 16 residues. Trimming took off 4 bases at V and 7 bases at J, with 20 bases between the two ends. CDR3 coding DNA: TGTGCCAGCAGCCGAGGCTCGGGCGGCGGACTAAATGAGCAGTTCTTC. Translated: CASSRGSGGGLNEQFF.

The chain combines TRBV5-1 with TRBJ2-2, with 7 bases aligning to TRBD2. CDR1 is SGHRS and CDR2 is YFSETQ in the germline V gene. This CDR3 is 14 amino acids long. After removal of 2 bases from V and 5 bases from J, the junction contained 3 bases not matched to a gene. CDR3 coding DNA: TGCGCCAGCAGCTTAAGCGGGGAAACCGGGGAGCTGTTTTTT. It is translated as CASSLSGETGELFF.